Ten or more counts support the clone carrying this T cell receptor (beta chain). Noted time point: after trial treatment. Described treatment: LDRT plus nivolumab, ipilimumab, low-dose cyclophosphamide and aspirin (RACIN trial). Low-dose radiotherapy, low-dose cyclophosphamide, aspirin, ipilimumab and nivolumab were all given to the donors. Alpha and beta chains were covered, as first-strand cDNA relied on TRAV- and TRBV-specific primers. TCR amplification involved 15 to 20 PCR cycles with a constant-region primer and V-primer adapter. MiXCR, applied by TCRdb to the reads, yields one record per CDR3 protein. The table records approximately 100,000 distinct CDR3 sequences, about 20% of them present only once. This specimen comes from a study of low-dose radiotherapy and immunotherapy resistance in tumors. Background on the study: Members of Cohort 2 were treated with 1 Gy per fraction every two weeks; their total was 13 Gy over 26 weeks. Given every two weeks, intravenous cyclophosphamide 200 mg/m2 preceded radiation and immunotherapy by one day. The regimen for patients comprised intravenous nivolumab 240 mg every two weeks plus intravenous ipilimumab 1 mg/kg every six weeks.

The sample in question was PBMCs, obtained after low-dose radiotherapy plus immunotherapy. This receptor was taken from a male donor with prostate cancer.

CDR3: CASSTQGNAQPQHF. The CDR3 DNA reads TGTGCCAGTAGTACCCAGGGAAATGCGCAGCCCCAGCATTTT. The J gene is TRBJ1-5, the V gene TRBV19; TRBD1 is a possible D gene (5 bases). The CDR3 sequence is 14 residues long. CDR1 and CDR2 (germline): LNHDA, SQIVND (reference sequence). Trimming removed 4 bases at V and 7 bases at J, with 14 bases between.